The clone carrying this T cell receptor beta chain was found a few times. As yet, its antigen is unknown. Sequence at one end of the junction differs from germline and may be a read error. Treatment in this sample: roughly 11-day PBMC culture with coronavirus spike peptide pools or control peptides (ViraFEST assay). Expanded clonotypes were found by TCR sequencing after peptide-pool stimulation (ViraFEST). A half-volume replacement of the medium with fresh IL-2 medium was performed on days 3 and 7. This sample stems from a study of vaccination and CD4 T cells after COVID-19. Background on the study: Samples after vaccination came a median 72 days past dose two, ranging 14 to 241.

With the Oncomine TCR Beta short-read assay, DNA from cultured CD4+ T cells was sequenced. From CD4+ T cells that had been cultured, genomic DNA was extracted. One entry per CDR3 protein, called by TCRdb with MiXCR from the PCR reads. The data contain 13,000 to 15,000 distinct CDR3 sequences, roughly 37% of them singletons. Germline assignment: CDR1 MNHNS and CDR2 SASEGT. The CDR3 extends over 17 amino acids. The sequencing sample was made of CD4+ T cells from blood, cultured in vitro. The V gene is TRBV6-1, the J gene TRBJ2-3; the match to TRBD1 covers 7 bases. This receptor was identified in a human donor who had recovered from COVID-19. For the CDR3, the DNA is TGTGCCAGCAGTCAAGCCGGGACAGCCACTAGCACAGATACGCAGTATTTT. Protein sequence: CASSQAGTATSTDTQYF.